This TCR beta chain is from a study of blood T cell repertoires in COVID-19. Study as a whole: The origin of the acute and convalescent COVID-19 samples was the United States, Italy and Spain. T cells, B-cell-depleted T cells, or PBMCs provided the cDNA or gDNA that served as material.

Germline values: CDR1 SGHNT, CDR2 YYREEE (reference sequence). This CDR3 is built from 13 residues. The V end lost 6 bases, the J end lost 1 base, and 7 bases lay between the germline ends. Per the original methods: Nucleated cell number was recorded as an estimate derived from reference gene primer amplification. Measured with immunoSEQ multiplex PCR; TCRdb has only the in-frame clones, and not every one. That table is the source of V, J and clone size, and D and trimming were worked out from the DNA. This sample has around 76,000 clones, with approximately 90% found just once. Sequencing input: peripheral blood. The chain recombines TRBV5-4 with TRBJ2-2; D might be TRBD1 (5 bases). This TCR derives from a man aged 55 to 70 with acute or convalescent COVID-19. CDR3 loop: CASKGLNTGELFF. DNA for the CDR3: TGTGCCAGCAAGGGGCTGAACACCGGGGAGCTGTTTTTT.